This T cell receptor beta chain was documented in a study of blood T cell repertoires in COVID-19 (TCRdb year 2020). In terms of the full investigation: Samples covering the acute and convalescent phases of COVID-19 were provided by collaborators in the United States, Italy and Spain. The prospective study material was composed of cDNA or gDNA derived from T cells, B-cell-depleted T cells, or PBMCs. Subjects who had been exposed to COVID-19, were actively infected with it, or had recovered from it provided the deeply sampled blood TCRbeta repertoires that made up the dataset. The repertoires were released in a freely available public database intended as a resource for research on the immune response to SARS-CoV-2. The samples were drawn from the first 160 participants of the ongoing ImmuneRACE study and from some 1,300 subjects provided by 6 global collaborators. A de-identified subject ID, COVID-19 status, age in years and sex were almost always included in the sample metadata. Where HLA class I and class II types were available, the types were taken from metadata supplied by the sample provider, not from assay-based typing. Study-wide conclusions, independent of this receptor: Clinical and demographic metadata were provided uncurated, with the amount varying by source and participant.

As concerns this clone: No cognate antigen has been identified for it. Per-base quality was not reported, and no clone a single base away is much larger than it.

The immunoSEQ Assay, a bias-controlled multiplex PCR, was used to amplify TCRbeta CDR3 regions from genomic DNA. Per the original workflow: The number of nucleated cells in each sample was estimated by amplification of reference gene primers within the assay. To quantify the absolute abundance of each unique TCRbeta CDR3 rearrangement, sequence reads were collapsed and filtered. Productive Simpson clonality was computed per sample as the square root of Simpson's diversity index over productive rearrangements. Entries here come from immuneACCESS through TCRdb and include only in-frame sequences with V and J called. Some clones fail to appear in such tables; in the studies checked, an unresolved V gene covers under half of the shortfall, and the cause of the remainder is unknown. Clone size and V and J calls were adopted from that table, with D and trimming inferred from the DNA. Within this sample are roughly 260,000 clones, with more than 85% of them counted one time only. The top ten clonotypes cover 2% to 3% of the sample.

The CDR3, from cysteine to phenylalanine, totals 14 residues. Just the 42-base CDR3 DNA is kept, in frame starting at base 1. Reading the germline V gene gives CDR1 MNHNS and CDR2 SASEGT. At the junction V is shortened by 3 bases and J by 5 bases; bases outside the gene matches: 2. In Seattle, one collaborating source enrolled patients while the infection was active and tracked those patients longitudinally over the course of disease. Each collaborating institution followed its own protocols to collect whole blood in K2EDTA tubes. For TCRbeta analysis, collaborators shipped samples as frozen whole blood, isolated PBMCs, or DNA extracted from either of those sample types.

This TCR was sampled from a person between 18 and 30 years old with COVID-19, enrolled during active disease. Rearrangement joined TRBV6-1 to TRBJ2-5; TRBD2 fits 11 bases in the junction. Sample: peripheral blood. The sequenced DNA: TGTGCCAGCAGTGACATAGCGGGAGGGGAGACCCAGTACTTC. It translates to CASSDIAGGETQYF.